Below are 12 T cell receptor beta chains sequenced from a single sample in a study of glioma-infiltrating T cells. TCR alpha and beta CDR3 regions were amplified from RNA using iRepertoire nested multiplex PCR. TCRdb used MiXCR to reprocess the multiplex PCR reads, holding one entry per CDR3 protein. Here the sample spans approximately 400,000 distinct CDR3 sequences, roughly 41% being singletons. Input material: glioma tissue, nonneoplastic brain tissue, or PBMCs (not recorded which). The receptors here all came from a human donor with low-grade glioma or glioblastoma, undergoing nonglioma brain surgery, or in good health (not recorded which).

Comment on this clonotype: A much larger clone lies one base from this, so it may be a read error. The rearrangement joins TRBV7-2 to TRBJ1-5; tentative D call: TRBD1 (6 bases). Germline V gene sequence: CDR1 SGHTA, CDR2 FQGNSA. The CDR3 is 13 residues long. In nucleotides, the CDR3 is TGTGCCAGCGGCTTAGGGGGAAATCAGCCCCAGCATTTT. Encoded protein: CASGLGGNQPQHF.

This clonotype came up a few times. The gene calls are TRBV6-1 and TRBJ2-2, with 8 bases matching TRBD2. The V gene end was trimmed by 6 bases and the J gene end by 5 bases; junction bases not matched to a gene: 8. This CDR3 spans 15 amino acids. Per germline, CDR1 MNHNS and CDR2 SASEGT. The CDR3, as DNA: TGTGCCAGCAGACCCCGGACTAGCTGGACCGGGGAGCTGTTTTTT. Translating gives CASRPRTSWTGELFF.

This clonotype was picked up many times. This rearrangement joins TRBV6-5 to TRBJ2-7, with D tentatively TRBD2 (6 bases). Trimming cost V 2 bases and J 0 bases, with 11 bases left between them. Germline V gene lookup returns CDR1 MNHEY and CDR2 SVGAGI. This CDR3 has 15 amino acids. CDR3 DNA: TGTGCCAGCAGTTACGAGGGCGGGACCTCCTACGAGCAGTACTTC. Translated, it gives CASSYEGGTSYEQYF.

A note on this clonotype: Mismatch with germline at one junction end may stem from a read error. This rearrangement joins TRBV4-3 to TRBJ1-5; no clear D gene. CDR1 is LGHNA and CDR2 is YSLEER in the germline V gene. The CDR3 sequence is 12 residues long. The CDR3 region has the DNA TGCGCCAGCAGCCAAACGAATCAGCCCCATCATTTT. Residues: CASSQTNQPHHF.

The V gene is TRBV24-1, the J gene TRBJ2-1; perhaps TRBD2 as D (5 bases). Germline CDR1 is KGHDR and CDR2 is SFDVKD. There are 15 residues in the CDR3. The V end lost 3 bases, the J end lost 9 bases, and 17 bases lay between the germline ends. CDR3 in amino acids: CATSDPNPTRSEQFF. The CDR3 coding sequence is TGTGCCACCAGTGATCCAAACCCCACTAGAAGTGAGCAGTTCTTC.

The V gene is TRBV28, the J gene TRBJ2-7; possible D gene TRBD2, 6 bases. Trimming cost V 6 bases and J 3 bases, with 15 bases left between them. The CDR3 loop spans 14 amino acids. Per germline, CDR1 MDHEN and CDR2 SYDVKM. The CDR3 region has the DNA TGTGCCAGCAGCTCACTAAGCGGGTACTACGAGCAGTACTTC. Its protein is CASSSLSGYYEQYF.

A word on this clonotype: One end of the junction is discordant with germline, which a read error may explain. The chain has TRBV6-1 and TRBJ1-1; D is perhaps TRBD1 (5 bases). Germline CDR1 reads MNHNS; CDR2 reads SASEGT. The CDR3 covers 14 residues. CDR3 amino acids: CAISESSGGTEAFF. DNA of the CDR3: TGTGCCATCAGTGAGTCATCGGGGGGCACTGAAGCTTTCTTT.

V and J are TRBV20-1 and TRBJ2-3, with 11 bases identical to TRBD2. The length of the CDR3 is 14 residues. Germline CDR1 and CDR2: DFQATT and SNEGSKA (reference sequence). The trim removed 8 bases at V and 5 bases at J, leaving 9 bases unmatched. CDR3 coding DNA: TGCAGTACCCCGCTAGCGGGAGGAGGAGATACGCAGTATTTT. Translated: CSTPLAGGGDTQYF.

This clonotype has only a few counts. This chain uses TRBV27 with TRBJ2-1; maybe TRBD2 (5 bases). The V end lost 3 bases, the J end lost 1 base, and 13 bases lay between the germline ends. Germline loops: CDR1 MNHEY, CDR2 SMNVEV (reference sequence). The CDR3 extends over 16 amino acids. As DNA, the CDR3 is TGTGCCAGCAGTTTGAGTAGCGAGATGTCCTACAATGAGCAGTTCTTC. Translating gives CASSLSSEMSYNEQFF.

This clonotype has a handful of counts. The chain uses TRBV20-1 and TRBJ2-3, with 8 bases matching TRBD1. CDR1 and CDR2 from the germline V gene are DFQATT and SNEGSKA (reference sequence). The junction had 5 bases not matched to a gene; V was cut back by 5 bases and J by 1 base. The CDR3 extends over 14 amino acids. The CDR3: CSAHQGAGTDTQYF. The CDR3 DNA follows: TGCAGTGCTCATCAGGGGGCAGGCACAGATACGCAGTATTTT.

This clonotype was detected a few times. V usage is TRBV4-1 and J usage is TRBJ2-2; maybe TRBD2 (7 bases). Trimming took off 3 bases at V and 9 bases at J, with 11 bases between the two ends. The germline V gene encodes CDR1 MGHRA and CDR2 YSYEKL. The CDR3 runs to 13 residues. The CDR3 spells CASSQGGARELFF. Written as DNA, the CDR3 is TGCGCCAGCAGCCAGGGGGGGGCACGGGAGCTGTTTTTT.

To note about this clonotype: Being one base from a much bigger clone, this may be a read error. This chain uses TRBV6-5 with TRBJ2-4; no firm D call. Germline V CDR1 and CDR2: MNHEY, SVGAGI. The CDR3 covers 13 residues. V lost 2 bases to trimming and J lost 7 bases, with 9 bases between them. CDR3 sequence: CASSYPETNIQYF. In DNA, the CDR3 is TGTGCCAGCAGTTACCCGGAGACGAACATTCAGTACTTC.